These 4 T cell receptor beta chains were sequenced from one sample in a study of T cell responses to AZD1222 COVID-19 vaccine. Generated by immunoSEQ multiplex PCR, the TCRdb table keeps only in-frame clones and is missing some. Among some 90,000 clones, 70% to 90% were seen once, and the ten largest hold less than 15%. The sample was peripheral blood, taken on day 0 of AZD1222 vaccination. All receptors come from an adult in good health.

This sequence joins TRBV30 and TRBJ1-6, with TRBD1 as a possible D gene (5 bases). The V gene's germline CDR1 is GTSNPN and CDR2 SVGIG (reference sequence). The CDR3 contains 17 residues. Between the trimmed V and J ends, which lost 0 bases and 6 bases, there was a span of 18 bases. The chain's CDR3 is CAWSVPRAGRSNSPLHF. The CDR3 bases are TGTGCCTGGAGTGTACCCCGGGCAGGGAGGAGTAATTCACCCCTCCACTTT.

The genes are TRBV5-8 and TRBJ2-7; D may match TRBD1 or TRBD2 (5 bases each). The length of the CDR3 is 16 residues. Germline V gene lookup returns CDR1 SGHTS and CDR2 YDEGEE. The germline V and J ends were trimmed by 0 bases and 0 bases, with 13 bases remaining between them. The CDR3 coding sequence is TGTGCCAGCAGCTTGGAGGGACCGGGGCCCTCCTACGAGCAGTACTTC. It specifies CASSLEGPGPSYEQYF.

In regard to this clone: The identical CDR3 is also encoded by other nucleotide sequences in the sample. This rearrangement joins TRBV20-1 to TRBJ1-3; no firm D call. CDR1 is DFQATT, CDR2 SNEGSKA, per germline (reference sequence). Trimming left V 6 bases short and J 4 bases short, with 7 bases between. The CDR3 totals 11 residues. The CDR3 nucleotides are TGCAGTGCCCCAACCGGAAACACCATATATTTT. Protein: CSAPTGNTIYF.

The chain joins TRBV5-1 to TRBJ2-5, with 8 bases lining up with TRBD2. This CDR3 has 15 residues. The V gene's germline CDR1 is SGHRS and CDR2 YFSETQ. V dropped 0 bases and J dropped 7; count of bases not matched to a gene: 8. The DNA for the CDR3 is TGCGCCAGCAGCTTGGCTAGCGGGCCTCCCGGGACCCAGTACTTC. Translated: CASSLASGPPGTQYF.